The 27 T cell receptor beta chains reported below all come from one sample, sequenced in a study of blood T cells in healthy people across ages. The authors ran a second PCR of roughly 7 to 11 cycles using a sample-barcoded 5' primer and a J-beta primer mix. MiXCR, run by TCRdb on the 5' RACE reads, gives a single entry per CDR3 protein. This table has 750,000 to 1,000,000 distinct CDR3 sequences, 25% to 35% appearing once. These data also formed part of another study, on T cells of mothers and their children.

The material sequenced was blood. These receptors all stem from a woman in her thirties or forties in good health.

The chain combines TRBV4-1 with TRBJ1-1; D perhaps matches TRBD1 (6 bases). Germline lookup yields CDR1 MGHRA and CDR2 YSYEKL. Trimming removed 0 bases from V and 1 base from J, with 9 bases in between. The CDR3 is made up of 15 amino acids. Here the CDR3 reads CASSQDRGTNTEAFF. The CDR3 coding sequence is TGCGCCAGCAGCCAAGACAGGGGCACGAACACTGAAGCTTTCTTT.

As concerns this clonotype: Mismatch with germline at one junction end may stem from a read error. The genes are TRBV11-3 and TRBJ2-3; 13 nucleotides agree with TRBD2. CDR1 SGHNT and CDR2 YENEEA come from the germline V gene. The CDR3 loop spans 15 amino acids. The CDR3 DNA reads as TGTGCCAACAGCCGACTAGCGGGGGGCGTAGATACGCAGTATTTT. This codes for CANSRLAGGVDTQYF.

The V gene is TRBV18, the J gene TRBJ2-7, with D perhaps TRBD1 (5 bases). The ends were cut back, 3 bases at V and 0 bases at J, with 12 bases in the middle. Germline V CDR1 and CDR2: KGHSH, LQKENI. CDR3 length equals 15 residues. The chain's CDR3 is CASSPVGRASYEQYF. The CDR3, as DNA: TGTGCCAGCTCACCCGTGGGCAGGGCCTCCTACGAGCAGTACTTC.

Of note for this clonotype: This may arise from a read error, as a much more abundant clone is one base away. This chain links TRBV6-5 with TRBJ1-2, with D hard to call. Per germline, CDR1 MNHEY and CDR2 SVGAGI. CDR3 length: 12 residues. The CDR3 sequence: CASSSSVYDYTF. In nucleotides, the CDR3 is TGTGCCAGCAGTAGCTCTGTCTATGACTACACCTTC.

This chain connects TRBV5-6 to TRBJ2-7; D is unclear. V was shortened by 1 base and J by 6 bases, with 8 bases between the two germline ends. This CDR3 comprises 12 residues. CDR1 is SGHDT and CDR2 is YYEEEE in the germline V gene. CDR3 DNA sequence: TGTGCCAGCAGCTTGCAGAGATCCGAGCAGTACTTC. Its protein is CASSLQRSEQYF. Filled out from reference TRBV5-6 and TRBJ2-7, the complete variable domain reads DAGVTQSPTHLIKTRGQQVTLRCSPKSGHDTVSWYQQALGQGPQFIFQYYEEEERQRGNFPDRFSGHQFPNYSSELNVNALLLGDSALYLCASSLQRSEQYFGPGTRLTVT.

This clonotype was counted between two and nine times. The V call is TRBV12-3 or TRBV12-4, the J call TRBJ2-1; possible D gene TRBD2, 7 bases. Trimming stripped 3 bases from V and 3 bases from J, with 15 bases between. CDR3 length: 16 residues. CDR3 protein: CASSFRGARIYNEQFF. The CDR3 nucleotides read TGTGCCAGCAGTTTTCGGGGGGCTCGGATCTACAATGAGCAGTTCTTC.

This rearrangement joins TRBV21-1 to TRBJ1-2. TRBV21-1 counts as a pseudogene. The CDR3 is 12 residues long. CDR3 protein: CASKVAERGYTF. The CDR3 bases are TGTGCCAGCAAGGTCGCAGAAAGGGGCTACACCTTC.

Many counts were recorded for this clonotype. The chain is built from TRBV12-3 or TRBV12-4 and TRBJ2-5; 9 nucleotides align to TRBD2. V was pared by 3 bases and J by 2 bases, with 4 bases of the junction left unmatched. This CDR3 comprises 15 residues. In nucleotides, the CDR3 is TGTGCCAGCAGTTTCCAGCGGGGGGTGCAAGAGACCCAGTACTTC. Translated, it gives CASSFQRGVQETQYF.

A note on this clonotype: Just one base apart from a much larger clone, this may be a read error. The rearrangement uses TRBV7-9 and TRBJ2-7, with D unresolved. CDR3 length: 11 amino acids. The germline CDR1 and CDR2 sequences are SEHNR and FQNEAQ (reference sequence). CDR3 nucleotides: TGTGCCAGCAGCGACCGACGGATGCAGTGCTTC. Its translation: CASSDRRMQCF. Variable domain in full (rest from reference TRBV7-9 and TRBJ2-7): DTGVSQNPRHKITKRGQNVTFRCDPISEHNRLYWYRQTLGQGPEFLTYFQNEAQLEKSRLLSDRFSAERPKGSFSTLEIQRTEQGDSAMYLCASSDRRMQCFGPGTRLTVT.

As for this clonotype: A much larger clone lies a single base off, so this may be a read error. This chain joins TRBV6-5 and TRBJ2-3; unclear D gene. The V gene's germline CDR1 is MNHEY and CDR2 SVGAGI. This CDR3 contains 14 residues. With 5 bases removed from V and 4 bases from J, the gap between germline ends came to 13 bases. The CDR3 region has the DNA TGTGCCAGCAGTCACATGGGAACCCCAGATACGCAGTATTTT. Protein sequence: CASSHMGTPDTQYF.

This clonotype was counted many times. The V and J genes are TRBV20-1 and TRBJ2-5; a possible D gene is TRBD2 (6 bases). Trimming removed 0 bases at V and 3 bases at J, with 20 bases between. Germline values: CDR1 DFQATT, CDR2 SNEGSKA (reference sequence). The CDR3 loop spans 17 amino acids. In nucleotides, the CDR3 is TGCAGTGCTAGAGATCGCCGGGGACCGCCGGGGGAAGAGACCCAGTACTTC. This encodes CSARDRRGPPGEETQYF.

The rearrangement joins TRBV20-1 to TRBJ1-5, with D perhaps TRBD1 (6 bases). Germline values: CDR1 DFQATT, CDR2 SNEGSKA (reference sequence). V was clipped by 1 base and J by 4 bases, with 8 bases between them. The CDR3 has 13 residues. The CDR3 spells CSARGGQNQPQHF. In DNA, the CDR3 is TGCAGTGCTAGAGGCGGACAGAATCAGCCCCAGCATTTT.

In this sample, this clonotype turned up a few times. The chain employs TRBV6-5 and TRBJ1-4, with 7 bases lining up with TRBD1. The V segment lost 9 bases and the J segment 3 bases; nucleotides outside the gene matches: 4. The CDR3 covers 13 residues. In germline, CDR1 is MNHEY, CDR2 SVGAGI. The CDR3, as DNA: TGTGCCAGTAACAGGGGACCTAATGAAAAACTGTTTTTT. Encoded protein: CASNRGPNEKLFF.

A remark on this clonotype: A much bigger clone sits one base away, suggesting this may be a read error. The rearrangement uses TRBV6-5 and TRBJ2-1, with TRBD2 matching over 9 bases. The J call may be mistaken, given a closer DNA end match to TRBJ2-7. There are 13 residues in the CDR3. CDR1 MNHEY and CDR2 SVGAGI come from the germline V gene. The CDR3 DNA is TGTGCCAGCAGTTTAGCGGGGGACAATGAGCAGTACTTC. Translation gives CASSLAGDNEQYF.

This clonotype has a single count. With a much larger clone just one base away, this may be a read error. CDR3 DNA sequence: TGTGCCAGCAGCTCGCCGGGACATCGAGATACGCAGTATTTT. It yields the protein CASSSPGHRDTQYF. This chain connects TRBV11-1 to TRBJ2-3; a possible D gene is TRBD1 (6 bases). Germline V CDR1 and CDR2: SGHAT, FQDESV (reference sequence). Trimming left V 4 bases short and J 5 bases short, with 13 bases between. The CDR3 is made up of 14 amino acids.

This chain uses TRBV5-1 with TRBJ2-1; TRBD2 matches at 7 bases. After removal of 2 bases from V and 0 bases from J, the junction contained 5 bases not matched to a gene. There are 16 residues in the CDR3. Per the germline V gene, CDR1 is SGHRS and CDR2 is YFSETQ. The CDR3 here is CASSFSSGSSYNEQFF. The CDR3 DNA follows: TGCGCCAGCAGCTTCTCTAGCGGAAGCTCCTACAATGAGCAGTTCTTC.

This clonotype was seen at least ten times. The CDR3 is CASSLVAGVLQETQYF. CDR3 nucleotides: TGTGCCAGCAGCTTAGTTGCAGGGGTCCTACAAGAGACCCAGTACTTC. J is TRBJ2-5 and V is TRBV7-2; a weak D match, TRBD1 (6 bases). V dropped 1 base and J dropped 2 bases, with 14 bases sitting between them. The CDR3 runs to 16 residues. Germline V gene lookup returns CDR1 SGHTA and CDR2 FQGNSA.

The CDR3 nucleotides are TGTGCCAGCAGTGAGGGCGGGGGGGCCGGAAATGAGCAGTTCTTC. Translated: CASSEGGGAGNEQFF. J is TRBJ2-1 and V is TRBV2; 9 bases match TRBD2. After removal of 3 bases from V and 7 bases from J, the junction contained 7 bases not matched to a gene. The length of the CDR3 is 15 residues. CDR1 SNHLY and CDR2 FYNNEI come from the germline V gene.

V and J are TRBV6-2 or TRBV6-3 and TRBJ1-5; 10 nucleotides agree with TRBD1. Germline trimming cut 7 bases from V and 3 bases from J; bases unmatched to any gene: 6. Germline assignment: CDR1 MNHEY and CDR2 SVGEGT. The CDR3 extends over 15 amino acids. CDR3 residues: CASILRQGANQPQHF. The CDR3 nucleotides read TGTGCCAGCATCTTGAGACAGGGGGCCAATCAGCCCCAGCATTTT.

CDR3 in amino acids: CASSETTGNQPQHF. For the CDR3, the DNA is TGTGCCAGCAGCGAGACGACAGGAAATCAGCCCCAGCATTTT. The V gene is TRBV7-2, the J gene TRBJ1-5, with D perhaps TRBD1 (6 bases). V lost 5 bases and J lost 4, with 12 bases in between. Germline V CDR1 and CDR2: SGHTA, FQGNSA. This CDR3 spans 14 amino acids.

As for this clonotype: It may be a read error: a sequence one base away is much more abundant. CDR3 nucleotide sequence: TGTGCCACCAGTGAGAGGACAGGGGGAGACGAGCAGTACTTC. Amino acid sequence: CATSERTGGDEQYF. V usage is TRBV10-3 and J usage is TRBJ2-5; 10 bases map to TRBD1. The assigned J gene may be wrong: the sequence end matches TRBJ2-7 better. The germline V gene encodes CDR1 ENHRY and CDR2 SYGVKD. This CDR3 is built from 14 residues.

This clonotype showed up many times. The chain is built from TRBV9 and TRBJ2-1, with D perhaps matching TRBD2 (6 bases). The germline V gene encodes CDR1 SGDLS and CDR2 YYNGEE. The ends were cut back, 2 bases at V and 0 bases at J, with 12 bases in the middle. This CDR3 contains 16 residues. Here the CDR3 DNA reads TGTGCCAGCAGCGTCGGGACTTCAATCTCCTACAATGAGCAGTTCTTC. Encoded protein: CASSVGTSISYNEQFF.

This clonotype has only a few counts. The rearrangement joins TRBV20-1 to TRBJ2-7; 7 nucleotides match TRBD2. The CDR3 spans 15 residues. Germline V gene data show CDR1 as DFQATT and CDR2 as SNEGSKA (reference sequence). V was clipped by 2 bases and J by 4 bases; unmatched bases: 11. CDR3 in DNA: TGCAGTGCTAGAAGCGGGGAAAAACACCCATACGAGCAGTACTTC. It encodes CSARSGEKHPYEQYF.

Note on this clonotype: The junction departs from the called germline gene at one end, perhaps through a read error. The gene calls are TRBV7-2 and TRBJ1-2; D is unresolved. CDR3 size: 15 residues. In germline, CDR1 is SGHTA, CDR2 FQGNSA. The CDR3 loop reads CASSLNVATSYGHTF. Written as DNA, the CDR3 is TGTGCCAGCAGCTTAAATGTGGCAACCTCCTATGGCCACACCTTC.

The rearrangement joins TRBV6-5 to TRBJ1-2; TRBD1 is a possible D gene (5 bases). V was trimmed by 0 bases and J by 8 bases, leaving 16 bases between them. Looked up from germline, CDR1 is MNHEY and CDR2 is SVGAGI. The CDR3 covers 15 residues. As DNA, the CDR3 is TGTGCCAGCAGTTACTCAAGAGAGGGGATACGGGGCTACACCTTC. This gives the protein CASSYSREGIRGYTF.

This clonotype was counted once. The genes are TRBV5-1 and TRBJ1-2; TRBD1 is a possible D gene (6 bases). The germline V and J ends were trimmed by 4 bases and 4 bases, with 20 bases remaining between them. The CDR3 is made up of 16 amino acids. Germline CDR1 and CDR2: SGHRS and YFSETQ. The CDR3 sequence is CASSPDSYRGTYGYTF. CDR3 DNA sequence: TGCGCCAGCAGCCCGGACAGTTATCGGGGTACCTATGGCTACACCTTC.

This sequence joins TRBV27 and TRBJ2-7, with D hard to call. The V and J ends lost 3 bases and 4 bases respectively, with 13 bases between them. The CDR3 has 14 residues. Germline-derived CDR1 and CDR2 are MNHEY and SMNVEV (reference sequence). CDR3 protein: CASSLRPMGYEQYF. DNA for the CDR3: TGTGCCAGCAGTTTGCGGCCGATGGGGTACGAGCAGTACTTC.